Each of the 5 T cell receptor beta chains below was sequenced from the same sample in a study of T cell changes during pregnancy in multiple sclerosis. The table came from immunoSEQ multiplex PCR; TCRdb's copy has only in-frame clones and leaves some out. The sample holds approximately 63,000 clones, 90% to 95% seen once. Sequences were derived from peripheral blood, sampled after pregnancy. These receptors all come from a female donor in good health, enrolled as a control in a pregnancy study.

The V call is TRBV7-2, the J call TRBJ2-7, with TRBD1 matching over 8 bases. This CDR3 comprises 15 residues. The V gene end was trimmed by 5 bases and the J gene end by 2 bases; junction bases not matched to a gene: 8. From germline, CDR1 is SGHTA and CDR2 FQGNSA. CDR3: CASSLTGTGTYEQYF. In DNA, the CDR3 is TGTGCCAGCAGCCTTACCGGGACAGGAACCTACGAGCAGTACTTC.

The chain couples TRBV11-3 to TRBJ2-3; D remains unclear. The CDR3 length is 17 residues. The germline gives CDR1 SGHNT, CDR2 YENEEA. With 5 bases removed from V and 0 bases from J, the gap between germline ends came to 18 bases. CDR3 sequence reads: CASSPRKAVTSTDTQYF. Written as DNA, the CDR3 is TGTGCCAGCAGCCCTAGGAAGGCGGTCACCAGCACAGATACGCAGTATTTT.

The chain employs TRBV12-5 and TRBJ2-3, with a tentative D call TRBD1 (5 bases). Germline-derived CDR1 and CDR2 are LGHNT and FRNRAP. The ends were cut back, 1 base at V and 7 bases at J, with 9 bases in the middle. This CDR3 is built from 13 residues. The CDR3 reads CASGLARVYTQYF. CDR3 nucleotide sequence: TGTGCTAGTGGTTTGGCCAGGGTGTATACGCAGTATTTT.

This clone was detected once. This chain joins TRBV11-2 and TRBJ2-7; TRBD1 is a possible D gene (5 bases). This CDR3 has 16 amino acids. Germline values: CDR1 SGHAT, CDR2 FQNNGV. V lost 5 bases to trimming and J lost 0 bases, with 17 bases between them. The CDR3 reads CASSLGPTGPSYEQYF. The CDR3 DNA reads TGTGCCAGCAGCCTGGGCCCCACAGGACCCTCCTACGAGCAGTACTTC.

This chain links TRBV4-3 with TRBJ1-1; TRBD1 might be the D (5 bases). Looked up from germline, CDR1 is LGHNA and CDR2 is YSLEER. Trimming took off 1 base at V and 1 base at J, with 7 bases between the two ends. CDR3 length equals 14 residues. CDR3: CASSQGTRNTEAFF. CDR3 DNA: TGCGCCAGCAGCCAAGGGACACGGAACACTGAAGCTTTCTTT.